These 24 T cell receptor beta chains were sequenced from one sample in a study of siplizumab effects on memory and regulatory T cells. TCRdb's table, derived via immunoSEQ multiplex PCR, lists solely in-frame clones and lacks some. The sample holds 100,000 or so clones, 91% seen once. The sample comprised CD4+ T cells sorted from blood. All receptors come from a human donor in good health. Some clones in this sample may be carry-over from other donors' samples.

V is TRBV10-3 and J is TRBJ2-3; 12 positions match TRBD2. The V and J ends lost 2 bases and 6 bases, in that order; junction bases with no gene match: 0. The CDR3 is 14 residues long. Per germline, CDR1 ENHRY and CDR2 SYGVKD. This CDR3 reads CAISETSGRDTQYF. CDR3 DNA: TGTGCCATCAGTGAGACTAGCGGGAGGGATACGCAGTATTTT.

The chain is built from TRBV5-6 and TRBJ2-1, with 11 nucleotides matching TRBD2. Germline loops: CDR1 SGHDT, CDR2 YYEEEE. CDR3 size: 17 residues. The V segment lost 4 bases and the J segment 3 bases; nucleotides outside the gene matches: 9. DNA of the CDR3: TGTGCCAGCAGCACGTTGAGACTAGCGGGGTACTACAATGAGCAGTTCTTC. It specifies CASSTLRLAGYYNEQFF. The whole variable domain, filled in from reference TRBV5-6 and TRBJ2-1, reads DAGVTQSPTHLIKTRGQQVTLRCSPKSGHDTVSWYQQALGQGPQFIFQYYEEEERQRGNFPDRFSGHQFPNYSSELNVNALLLGDSALYLCASSTLRLAGYYNEQFFGPGTRLTVL.

This chain links TRBV2 with TRBJ2-7; a possible D gene is TRBD2 (6 bases). Trimming took 8 bases from V and 2 from J, leaving 19 bases between them. Germline V gene lookup returns CDR1 SNHLY and CDR2 FYNNEI. This CDR3 spans 15 amino acids. CDR3 in amino acids: CASGGRTSIPYEQYF. The CDR3 nucleotides are TGTGCCAGCGGAGGGCGGACGAGTATTCCCTACGAGCAGTACTTC.

The chain employs TRBV19 and TRBJ2-5, with D perhaps TRBD2 (6 bases). Between the trimmed V and J ends, which lost 7 bases and 5 bases, there was a span of 20 bases. Germline V gene lookup returns CDR1 LNHDA and CDR2 SQIVND (reference sequence). CDR3 size: 15 residues. The CDR3 region has the DNA TGTGCCAGTACCCCGGGCCCCGGAGGGCCGGAGACCCAGTACTTC. Its translation is CASTPGPGGPETQYF. Together with reference TRBV19 and TRBJ2-5, the CDR3 gives the full variable domain: DGGITQSPKYLFRKEGQNVTLSCEQNLNHDAMYWYRQDPGQGLRLIYYSQIVNDFQKGDIAEGYSVSREKKESFPLTVTSAQKNPTAFYLCASTPGPGGPETQYFGPGTRLLVL.

The gene calls are TRBV18 and TRBJ2-1; D is ambiguous. V was trimmed by 2 bases and J by 5 bases, leaving 7 bases between them. This CDR3 has 13 residues. Germline CDR1 reads KGHSH; CDR2 reads LQKENI. The CDR3 protein is CASSPNPDNEQFF. The DNA for the CDR3 is TGTGCCAGCTCACCAAATCCGGACAATGAGCAGTTCTTC.

This clone was found once. The V call is TRBV6-1, the J call TRBJ2-5; 10 bases agree with TRBD2. Trimming removed 8 bases from V and 5 bases from J; junction bases left unmatched: 11. CDR1 is MNHNS, CDR2 SASEGT, per germline. The CDR3 is made up of 15 amino acids. This chain's CDR3 is CASFTSGRALETQYF. The CDR3 region has the DNA TGTGCCAGCTTTACCAGCGGGAGGGCCTTGGAGACCCAGTACTTC.

V and J are TRBV19 and TRBJ2-1; TRBD2 aligns across 15 bases. CDR3 length equals 17 residues. Per the germline V gene, CDR1 is LNHDA and CDR2 is SQIVND (reference sequence). Trimming removed 8 bases from V and 4 bases from J; junction bases left unmatched: 9. CDR3 protein: CASWTSGRATGYNEQFF. For the CDR3, the DNA is TGTGCCAGTTGGACTAGCGGGAGGGCCACTGGGTACAATGAGCAGTTCTTC.

The J gene is TRBJ2-5, the V gene TRBV11-1; weak D call: TRBD1 (5 bases). V was trimmed by 8 bases and J by 5 bases, leaving 15 bases between them. From germline, CDR1 is SGHAT and CDR2 FQDESV (reference sequence). This CDR3 is 13 amino acids long. CDR3 in amino acids: CASSPAGRETQYF. The DNA of the CDR3 is TGTGCCAGCTCACCCGCAGGGCGGGAGACCCAGTACTTC.

The chain employs TRBV7-9 and TRBJ1-5; D may be TRBD1 (6 bases). The CDR3 consists of 15 residues. The germline V gene has CDR1 SEHNR and CDR2 FQNEAQ (reference sequence). V lost 5 bases and J lost 5, with 16 bases in between. CDR3 protein: CASSPGTTVDQPQHF. In DNA, the CDR3 is TGTGCCAGCAGCCCAGGGACAACGGTCGATCAGCCCCAGCATTTT.

The table lists this clone with a count of one. The V call is TRBV6-1, the J call TRBJ2-5, with TRBD1 matching 8 bases. This CDR3 spans 15 amino acids. V lost 2 bases and J lost 5; bases outside the gene matches: 7. Germline CDR1 MNHNS, CDR2 SASEGT. CDR3 nucleotides: TGTGCCAGCAGTGAATGGCAGGGGGCGCGGGAGACCCAGTACTTC. Translating it yields CASSEWQGARETQYF.

The J gene is TRBJ2-7, the V gene TRBV6-6; D gene unclear. V was pared by 6 bases and J by 4 bases, with 7 bases between. This CDR3 is built from 11 residues. Germline CDR1 is MNHNY and CDR2 is SVGAGI (reference sequence). The CDR3: CASSLKYEQYF. CDR3 coding DNA: TGTGCCAGCAGCCTAAAATACGAGCAGTACTTC.

The V and J genes are TRBV5-5 and TRBJ2-7; the D gene could be TRBD1 or TRBD2 (6 bases each). Germline loops: CDR1 SGHKS, CDR2 YYEKEE (reference sequence). Deletions cut 3 bases from V and 3 bases from J, with 16 bases between. The CDR3 contains 15 residues. DNA for the CDR3: TGTGCCAGCAGCTCTGGAGGGGGGACGGGCTACGAGCAGTACTTC. Translated, it gives CASSSGGGTGYEQYF.

The chain uses TRBV5-1 and TRBJ2-3, with 10 bases matching TRBD2. The V and J ends lost 4 bases and 4 bases, in that order; junction bases with no gene match: 9. The germline V gene has CDR1 SGHRS and CDR2 YFSETQ. CDR3 size: 16 residues. The CDR3 nucleotides are TGCGCCAGCAGCCTGGAGCCTAGCGGGAGTGCAGATACGCAGTATTTT. Its translation is CASSLEPSGSADTQYF.

A remark on this clone: This sample also contains other DNA sequences that code for the same CDR3. The chain links TRBV5-1 to TRBJ2-5; D is ambiguous. Trimming removed 0 bases from V and 1 base from J, with 1 base in between. CDR3 size: 12 residues. Germline V gene sequence: CDR1 SGHRS, CDR2 YFSETQ. Here the CDR3 DNA reads TGCGCCAGCAGCTTGGCCCAAGAGACCCAGTACTTC. It encodes CASSLAQETQYF.

The chain couples TRBV20-1 to TRBJ1-1; D not certain. Between the trimmed V and J ends, which lost 6 bases and 5 bases, there was a span of 10 bases. Germline V gene lookup returns CDR1 DFQATT and CDR2 SNEGSKA (reference sequence). The CDR3 is 11 amino acids. The CDR3 region is CSAQDGTEAFF. The DNA for the CDR3 is TGCAGTGCCCAAGACGGGACTGAAGCTTTCTTT.

The rearrangement joins TRBV5-1 to TRBJ1-2; 8 positions match TRBD1. CDR1 SGHRS and CDR2 YFSETQ come from the germline V gene. Unmatched junction bases numbered 9, after V lost 0 bases and J lost 2 bases. CDR3 length: 17 residues. CDR3 sequence reads: CASSLEAGGQGNYGYTF. CDR3 bases: TGCGCCAGCAGCTTGGAGGCGGGCGGACAGGGAAACTATGGCTACACCTTC.

V and J are TRBV4-1 and TRBJ1-2; D perhaps matches TRBD1 (5 bases). The CDR3 length is 14 residues. Per germline, CDR1 MGHRA and CDR2 YSYEKL. V was cut by 3 bases and J by 6 bases, with 14 bases left in between. CDR3 residues: CASSHLTTDDGYTF. In DNA, the CDR3 is TGCGCCAGCAGCCACCTAACGACAGACGATGGCTACACCTTC.

The chain links TRBV29-1 to TRBJ2-3, with D tentatively TRBD1 or TRBD2 (5 bases each). V shed 3 bases and J shed 8 bases, with 18 bases lying between them. Germline-derived CDR1 and CDR2 are SQVTM and ANQGSEA. The CDR3 has 14 residues. CDR3 nucleotides: TGCAGCGTTGACTCCTCCGGGGCGATGGGTACGCAGTATTTT. This translates into CSVDSSGAMGTQYF.

The chain recombines TRBV4-1 with TRBJ1-1; a possible D gene is TRBD1 (6 bases). V was shortened by 4 bases and J by 5 bases, with 14 bases between the two germline ends. The V gene's germline CDR1 is MGHRA and CDR2 YSYEKL. The CDR3 extends over 14 amino acids. The CDR3: CASSRTGQRTEAFF. The CDR3 DNA is TGCGCCAGCAGCCGAACCGGACAGCGTACTGAAGCTTTCTTT.

This chain uses TRBV19 with TRBJ2-1; 7 bases are shared with TRBD1. The germline V gene has CDR1 LNHDA and CDR2 SQIVND (reference sequence). This CDR3 contains 14 residues. J was trimmed by 0 bases and V by 9 bases; bases with no gene match: 5. The CDR3 DNA reads as TGTGCCAGCGCACAGGGGACCTCCTACAATGAGCAGTTCTTC. This translates into CASAQGTSYNEQFF.

This clone was found once. The rearrangement links TRBV9 to TRBJ2-7; D is ambiguous. Trimming removed 0 bases at V and 0 bases at J, with 4 bases between. The CDR3 is 13 amino acids. The germline V gene encodes CDR1 SGDLS and CDR2 YYNGEE. This CDR3 reads CASSVGFSYEQYF. The CDR3 nucleotides are TGTGCCAGCAGCGTAGGGTTCTCCTACGAGCAGTACTTC.

The rearrangement uses TRBV7-9 and TRBJ2-5, with D possibly matching TRBD2 (5 bases). The CDR3 has 16 residues. Trimming cost V 2 bases and J 5 bases, with 18 bases left between them. Germline lookup yields CDR1 SEHNR and CDR2 FQNEAQ (reference sequence). The CDR3 loop is CASSLKGWASSETQYF. The CDR3, as DNA: TGTGCCAGCAGCTTAAAGGGATGGGCTAGCAGTGAGACCCAGTACTTC.

The CDR3 nucleotides are TGTGCCAGCTCACAACAGGGGGCGGCTGGGGCCAACGTCCTGACTTTC. This translates into CASSQQGAAGANVLTF. The V and J genes are TRBV18 and TRBJ2-6; 9 bases match TRBD1. This CDR3 comprises 16 residues. V was pared by 4 bases and J by 2 bases, with 3 bases of the junction left unmatched. CDR1 and CDR2 from the germline V gene are KGHSH and LQKENI.

The table lists this clone with a count of one. V and J are TRBV18 and TRBJ2-2; D not resolved. Trimming took 5 bases from V and 5 from J, leaving 15 bases between them. Germline loops: CDR1 KGHSH, CDR2 LQKENI. This CDR3 is built from 15 residues. The CDR3, as DNA: TGTGCCAGCTCAGATCTCTTCGGTTTAACCGGGGAGCTGTTTTTT. Protein: CASSDLFGLTGELFF.